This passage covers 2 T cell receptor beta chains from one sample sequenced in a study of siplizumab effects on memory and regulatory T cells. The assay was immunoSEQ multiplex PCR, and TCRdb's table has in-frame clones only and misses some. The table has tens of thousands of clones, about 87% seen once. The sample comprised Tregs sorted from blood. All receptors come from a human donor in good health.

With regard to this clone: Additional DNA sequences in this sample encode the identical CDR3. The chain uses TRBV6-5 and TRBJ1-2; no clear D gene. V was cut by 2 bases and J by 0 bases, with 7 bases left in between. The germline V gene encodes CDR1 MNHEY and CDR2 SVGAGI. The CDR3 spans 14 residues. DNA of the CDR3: TGTGCCAGCAGTTACGGAGGGTCTAACTATGGCTACACCTTC. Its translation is CASSYGGSNYGYTF.

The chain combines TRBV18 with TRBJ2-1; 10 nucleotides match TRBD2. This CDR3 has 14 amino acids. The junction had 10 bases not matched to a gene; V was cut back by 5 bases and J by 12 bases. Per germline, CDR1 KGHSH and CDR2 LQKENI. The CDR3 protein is CASSATGTSVMQFF. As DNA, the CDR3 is TGTGCCAGCTCAGCCACCGGGACTAGCGTGATGCAGTTCTTC.